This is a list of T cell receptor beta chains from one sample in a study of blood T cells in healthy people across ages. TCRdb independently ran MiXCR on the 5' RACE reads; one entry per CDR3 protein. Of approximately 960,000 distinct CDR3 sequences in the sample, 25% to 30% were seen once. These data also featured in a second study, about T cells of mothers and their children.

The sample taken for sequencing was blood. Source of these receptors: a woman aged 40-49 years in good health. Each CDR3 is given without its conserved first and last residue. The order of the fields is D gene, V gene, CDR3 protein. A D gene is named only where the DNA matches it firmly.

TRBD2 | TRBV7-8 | ASSARLANYEQY
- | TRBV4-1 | ASSQETSSAFQETQY
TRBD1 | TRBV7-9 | ASSPGTGGGPPLH
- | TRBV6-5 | ASSYGLGRTYEQY
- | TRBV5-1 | ASRPGDVSYEQY
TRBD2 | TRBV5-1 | ASSFDNSGTSGANVLT
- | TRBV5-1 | ASSLFPWQGDQLQH
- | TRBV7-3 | ASSLTPLATYNEQF
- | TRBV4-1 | ASSQERRTDTQY
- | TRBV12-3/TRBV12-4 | ASSSARGPQH
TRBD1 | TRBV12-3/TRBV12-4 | ASRRGQAKGGYT
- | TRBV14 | ASSPWRQSYEQY
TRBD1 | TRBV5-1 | ASSSGTGGWGNQPQH
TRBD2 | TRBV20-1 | SARGLAGGPPETQY
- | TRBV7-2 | ASSLGSGGDYGYT